Each of the 30 T cell receptor beta chains below was sequenced from the same sample in a study of OX40 agonist ivuxolimab in advanced cancers. Using immunoSEQ multiplex PCR, the repertoire was profiled, and TCRdb retains in-frame clones only, with some absent. Among 65,000 to 95,000 clones, 88% were seen once, and the ten largest hold roughly 0.44%. This specimen consisted of CD4+ or CD8+ T cells sorted from blood, obtained in a trial of the OX40 agonist ivuxolimab. Every receptor here comes from an adult with an advanced solid tumor such as melanoma, head and neck, liver or kidney cancer.

The chain has TRBV6-6 and TRBJ2-7, with 8 nucleotides matching TRBD1. Germline values: CDR1 MNHNY, CDR2 SVGAGI (reference sequence). V lost 5 bases, J lost 1 base, and 1 base stayed unmatched. This CDR3 region has 13 residues. CDR3 coding DNA: TGTGCCAGCAGTCGGGACAGGTCCTACGAGCAGTACTTC. Its translation: CASSRDRSYEQYF.

This rearrangement joins TRBV5-1 to TRBJ2-7; either TRBD1 or TRBD2 may supply D (5 bases each). Germline loops: CDR1 SGHRS, CDR2 YFSETQ. The CDR3 runs to 14 residues. Between the trimmed V and J ends, which lost 5 bases and 2 bases, there was a span of 14 bases. CDR3 residues: CASSRVVGAYEQYF. For the CDR3, the DNA is TGCGCCAGCAGTCGGGTAGTGGGGGCCTACGAGCAGTACTTC. The variable domain in full, completed from reference TRBV5-1 and TRBJ2-7, reads KAGVTQTPRYLIKTRGQQVTLSCSPISGHRSVSWYQQTPGQGLQFLFEYFSETQRNKGNFPGRFSGRQFSNSRSEMNVSTLELGDSALYLCASSRVVGAYEQYFGPGTRLTVT.

The rearrangement links TRBV11-2 to TRBJ1-3; D is uncertain. This CDR3 contains 14 residues. The ends were cut back, 4 bases at V and 4 bases at J, with 11 bases in the middle. Germline values: CDR1 SGHAT, CDR2 FQNNGV. The chain's CDR3 is CASSSSIGGNTIYF. The CDR3 coding sequence is TGTGCCAGCAGCTCTTCAATCGGGGGAAACACCATATATTTT. Based on the CDR3 plus reference TRBV11-2 and TRBJ1-3, the full variable domain is EAGVAQSPRYKIIEKRQSVAFWCNPISGHATLYWYQQILGQGPKLLIQFQNNGVVDDSQLPKDRFSAERLKGVDSTLKIQPAKLEDSAVYLCASSSSIGGNTIYFGEGSWLTVV.

V usage is TRBV7-2 and J usage is TRBJ1-1; D is uncertain. Trimming took 4 bases from V and 2 from J, leaving 5 bases between them. The CDR3 runs 12 residues. Germline-derived CDR1 and CDR2 are SGHTA and FQGNSA. CDR3 DNA sequence: TGTGCCAGCAGCTATAGTAACACTGAAGCTTTCTTT. Translated, it gives CASSYSNTEAFF.

The chain combines TRBV5-5 with TRBJ1-6; 8 nucleotides align to TRBD1. V lost 2 bases to trimming and J lost 9 bases; unmatched junction nucleotides: 10. The CDR3 has 16 amino acids. The germline gives CDR1 SGHKS, CDR2 YYEKEE (reference sequence). CDR3 DNA: TGTGCCAGCAGCTTCGGGACAGGAGTCCGTGGTTCACCCCTCCACTTT. It translates to CASSFGTGVRGSPLHF.

V gene TRBV10-3 combines with J gene TRBJ2-7; the D gene is possibly TRBD1 (6 bases). The V and J ends lost 3 bases and 4 bases respectively, with 10 bases between them. Germline V gene sequence: CDR1 ENHRY, CDR2 SYGVKD. The CDR3 runs 13 residues. CDR3: CAISEGGVYEQYF. The CDR3 DNA reads TGTGCCATCAGTGAAGGGGGAGTATACGAGCAGTACTTC.

The chain recombines TRBV11-1 with TRBJ1-1, with D hard to call. CDR3 length: 13 amino acids. V was clipped by 5 bases and J by 3 bases, with 10 bases between them. CDR1 and CDR2 (germline): SGHAT, FQDESV (reference sequence). The CDR3 is CASSRAGDTEAFF. The CDR3 nucleotides read TGTGCCAGCAGCCGCGCCGGGGACACTGAAGCTTTCTTT.

This clone was counted only a few times. This chain links TRBV2 with TRBJ2-1, with 10 nucleotides matching TRBD2. Trimming at V came to 6 bases and at J to 3 bases, leaving 5 bases not matched to a gene. There are 15 residues in the CDR3. Germline CDR1 reads SNHLY; CDR2 reads FYNNEI. The CDR3 nucleotides read TGTGCCAGCAGAACCGGGACTAGCGACTACAATGAGCAGTTCTTC. As protein: CASRTGTSDYNEQFF.

The chain has TRBV11-2 and TRBJ1-1; D remains ambiguous. Deletions cut 0 bases from V and 3 bases from J, with 8 bases between. This CDR3 comprises 14 residues. The V gene's germline CDR1 is SGHAT and CDR2 FQNNGV. The CDR3 region is CASSLERSDTEAFF. The CDR3 nucleotides are TGTGCCAGCAGCTTAGAAAGGAGCGACACTGAAGCTTTCTTT.

This sequence joins TRBV18 and TRBJ1-1; TRBD1 is a possible D gene (5 bases). V was clipped by 2 bases and J by 5 bases, with 12 bases between them. The CDR3 is 14 residues long. The V gene's germline CDR1 is KGHSH and CDR2 LQKENI. CDR3 nucleotides: TGTGCCAGCTCACCATCTTGGGGGAGGACTGAAGCTTTCTTT. This gives the protein CASSPSWGRTEAFF.

This rearrangement joins TRBV19 to TRBJ2-4; TRBD2 matches at 7 bases. Germline assignment: CDR1 LNHDA and CDR2 SQIVND (reference sequence). The V gene end was trimmed by 1 base and the J gene end by 9 bases; junction bases not matched to a gene: 9. There are 15 residues in the CDR3. The CDR3 is CASSIGEGTGSIQYF. As DNA, the CDR3 is TGTGCCAGTAGTATAGGGGAGGGTACGGGCAGCATTCAGTACTTC.

This chain links TRBV6-5 with TRBJ1-5; TRBD1 might be the D (6 bases). Germline-derived CDR1 and CDR2 are MNHEY and SVGAGI. V shed 6 bases and J shed 0 bases, with 12 bases lying between them. This CDR3 spans 15 amino acids. CDR3 DNA sequence: TGTGCCAGCAGCCACACAGGGTATAGCAATCAGCCCCAGCATTTT. It codes for CASSHTGYSNQPQHF.

This rearrangement joins TRBV29-1 to TRBJ1-1; D unclear. CDR1 and CDR2 from the germline V gene are SQVTM and ANQGSEA. The CDR3 spans 10 residues. V was clipped by 2 bases and J by 4 bases, with 2 bases between them. CDR3 coding DNA: TGCAGCGTTGAATCCACTGAAGCTTTCTTT. It specifies CSVESTEAFF.

CDR3 protein: CASSESAGQGNGELFF. The CDR3 DNA sequence: TGCGCCAGCAGTGAGTCGGCGGGACAGGGTAACGGGGAGCTGTTTTTT. The chain joins TRBV10-2 to TRBJ2-2, with 9 bases identical to TRBD1. In germline, CDR1 is WSHSY, CDR2 SAAADI. The CDR3 covers 16 residues. The V segment lost 0 bases and the J segment 7 bases; nucleotides outside the gene matches: 6.

The CDR3, as DNA: TGCGCCAGCACCACCGGGGACGGCCGGGGCTCTCCCGAGCAGTACTTC. Amino acid sequence: CASTTGDGRGSPEQYF. The chain has TRBV10-2 and TRBJ2-5, with D possibly being TRBD1 or TRBD2 (5 bases each). The better agreement between TRBJ2-7 and the DNA end casts doubt on the J call. The CDR3 is 16 amino acids. Per germline, CDR1 WSHSY and CDR2 SAAADI.

The V and J genes are TRBV9 and TRBJ2-1; 8 bases align to TRBD2. Germline loops: CDR1 SGDLS, CDR2 YYNGEE. CDR3 length equals 14 residues. V was pared by 5 bases and J by 2 bases, with 3 bases of the junction left unmatched. The CDR3 here is CASRGLGAYNEQFF. In DNA, the CDR3 is TGTGCCAGCAGGGGACTAGGCGCCTACAATGAGCAGTTCTTC.

This clone appeared once. The rearrangement joins TRBV29-1 to TRBJ2-3; 8 nucleotides agree with TRBD2. J lost 4 bases, V lost 5 bases, and 2 bases had no gene match. The CDR3 totals 12 residues. The germline V gene encodes CDR1 SQVTM and CDR2 ANQGSEA. The CDR3 sequence: CSVRGGPDTQYF. CDR3 nucleotide sequence: TGCAGCGTTCGCGGGGGGCCAGATACGCAGTATTTT.

This clone was seen only once. CDR3 residues: CASSLDTEAFF. The CDR3 nucleotides are TGCGCCAGCAGCTTGGACACTGAAGCTTTCTTT. This rearrangement joins TRBV5-1 to TRBJ1-1; D gene uncertain. This CDR3 spans 11 amino acids. Per the germline V gene, CDR1 is SGHRS and CDR2 is YFSETQ. Trimming pared 0 bases from V and 3 bases from J, leaving 0 bases between.

The rearrangement joins TRBV19 to TRBJ1-4; 7 bases map to TRBD1. The J segment lost 7 bases and the V segment lost 5 bases, leaving 10 bases of the junction unmatched. Germline V gene lookup returns CDR1 LNHDA and CDR2 SQIVND (reference sequence). This CDR3 contains 15 residues. The CDR3 is CASSRGRQGGEKLFF. CDR3 sequence (DNA): TGTGCCAGTAGTCGTGGGAGACAGGGTGGTGAAAAACTGTTTTTT.

This clone was seen a few times. This sequence joins TRBV2 and TRBJ1-1; D is ambiguous. Trimming pared 6 bases from V and 8 bases from J, leaving 13 bases between. Germline V gene sequence: CDR1 SNHLY, CDR2 FYNNEI. The CDR3 has 12 residues. The CDR3 reads CASRPDRGEAFF. CDR3 DNA: TGTGCCAGCAGGCCGGATAGAGGAGAAGCTTTCTTT.

The chain recombines TRBV7-9 with TRBJ1-1; D is unclear. This CDR3 is built from 13 residues. Trimming removed 5 bases at V and 11 bases at J, with 18 bases between. Germline V CDR1 and CDR2: SEHNR, FQNEAQ (reference sequence). This CDR3 reads CASSPSGASLAFF. CDR3 nucleotide sequence: TGTGCCAGCAGCCCATCAGGTGCTAGCCTTGCTTTCTTT.

This clone is a singleton in its sample. The chain joins TRBV6-6 to TRBJ2-1; no clear D gene. Germline CDR1 reads MNHNY; CDR2 reads SVGAGI (reference sequence). V lost 7 bases to trimming and J lost 0 bases, with 10 bases between them. This CDR3 spans 14 amino acids. CDR3 sequence (DNA): TGTGCCAGCACCTTTGACTCCTCCTACAATGAGCAGTTCTTC. It codes for CASTFDSSYNEQFF.

This chain connects TRBV11-2 to TRBJ1-1; unclear D gene. Germline V gene lookup returns CDR1 SGHAT and CDR2 FQNNGV. V was clipped by 2 bases and J by 4 bases, with 14 bases between them. The CDR3 contains 15 residues. This CDR3 reads CASSLFRSVGTEAFF. CDR3 DNA sequence: TGTGCCAGCAGCTTATTCAGGAGCGTAGGCACTGAAGCTTTCTTT.

V usage is TRBV18 and J usage is TRBJ2-1; the D gene could be TRBD1 or TRBD2 (5 bases each). Germline CDR1 reads KGHSH; CDR2 reads LQKENI. There are 15 residues in the CDR3. Trimming left V 1 base short and J 0 bases short, with 7 bases between. DNA of the CDR3: TGTGCCAGCTCACCACTTGGGGGCTCCTACAATGAGCAGTTCTTC. Translated: CASSPLGGSYNEQFF. The full variable domain, rest sourced from reference TRBV18 and TRBJ2-1, is NAGVMQNPRHLVRRRGQEARLRCSPMKGHSHVYWYRQLPEEGLKFMVYLQKENIIDESGMPKERFSAEFPKEGPSILRIQQVVRGDSAAYFCASSPLGGSYNEQFFGPGTRLTVL.

The J gene is TRBJ2-4, the V gene TRBV4-1; tentative D call: TRBD2 (5 bases). In germline, CDR1 is MGHRA, CDR2 YSYEKL. The CDR3 runs to 17 residues. Trimming stripped 11 bases from V and 1 base from J, with 24 bases between. CDR3 loop: CAPPKAIPGSAKNIQYF. The CDR3 nucleotides are TGCGCCCCCCCGAAGGCGATCCCGGGGTCGGCCAAAAACATTCAGTACTTC.

V is TRBV7-9 and J is TRBJ2-5; 8 bases match TRBD2. The V and J ends lost 5 bases and 4 bases, in that order; junction bases with no gene match: 6. This CDR3 has 14 amino acids. Germline lookup yields CDR1 SEHNR and CDR2 FQNEAQ (reference sequence). The CDR3 DNA reads as TGTGCCAGCAGCCGGGGACTAGTAGGAGAGACCCAGTACTTC. Amino acid sequence: CASSRGLVGETQYF.

V is TRBV6-5 and J is TRBJ1-2, with TRBD1 identical over 9 bases. V gave up 5 bases and J gave up 8 bases; unmatched junction bases: 9. The CDR3 extends over 14 amino acids. CDR1 MNHEY and CDR2 SVGAGI come from the germline V gene. CDR3 nucleotides: TGTGCCAGCAGTCCCGGACAGGGGACATCGGGCTACACCTTC. This sequence encodes CASSPGQGTSGYTF.

This sequence joins TRBV15 and TRBJ1-2; 8 positions agree with TRBD1. The CDR3 extends over 16 amino acids. J lost 8 bases, V lost 6 bases, and 17 bases had no gene match. Germline V lookup: CDR1 LNHNV, CDR2 YYDKDF (reference sequence). The chain's CDR3 is CATRTDRASMLTGYTF. The CDR3 nucleotides read TGTGCCACCAGGACGGACAGGGCAAGCATGTTAACGGGCTACACCTTC.

This clone was picked up a small number of times. The chain carries TRBV5-4 and TRBJ2-5; 7 bases line up with TRBD1. This CDR3 comprises 16 residues. V lost 2 bases to trimming and J lost 2 bases; unmatched junction nucleotides: 9. The germline V gene encodes CDR1 SGHNT and CDR2 YYREEE (reference sequence). In DNA, the CDR3 is TGTGCCAGCAGCTTCGGGATGGGACAGAGTCAAGAGACCCAGTACTTC. Protein sequence: CASSFGMGQSQETQYF.

The V gene is TRBV19, the J gene TRBJ1-2; a possible D gene is TRBD1 (5 bases). Trimming took 3 bases from V and 9 from J, leaving 20 bases between them. CDR3 length: 15 amino acids. Looked up from germline, CDR1 is LNHDA and CDR2 is SQIVND (reference sequence). The DNA of the CDR3 is TGTGCCAGTAGTATTGGTGGGGGGTGGTCCCGGCGCTACACCTTC. As protein: CASSIGGGWSRRYTF.